This entry describes one T cell receptor beta chain. Its matching antigen is unknown. The record originates from a study of T cell responses to AZD1222 COVID-19 vaccine. Study observations and caveats: Seropositive AZD1222 recipients at baseline numbered only 6 or 7. Nearly half of unique spike-specific TCRs reportedly avoided B.1.351 and B.1.1.7 mutated regions. Breadth and depth of Spike-specific TCRs rose after two AZD1222 doses.

The table came from immunoSEQ multiplex PCR; TCRdb's copy has only in-frame clones and leaves some out. The data hold 44,000 or so clones, with about 83% observed a single time. CDR3 size: 14 residues. Germline CDR1 is SQVTM and CDR2 is ANQGSEA. Germline trimming cut 0 bases from V and 2 bases from J; bases unmatched to any gene: 4. The sequencing used peripheral blood, collected on day 0 of AZD1222 vaccination. The V and J genes are TRBV29-1 and TRBJ2-7, with 7 bases fitting TRBD1. This TCR was sampled from an adult in good health. This CDR3 is CSVEDRQGAYEQYF. The CDR3 DNA reads as TGCAGCGTTGAAGACCGACAGGGCGCCTACGAGCAGTACTTC.